What follows are 30 T cell receptor beta chains derived from one specimen sequenced in a study of T cell responses to AZD1222 COVID-19 vaccine. The table came from immunoSEQ multiplex PCR; TCRdb's copy has only in-frame clones and leaves some out. The sample has around 110,000 clones; around 90% are singletons. Sequences were derived from peripheral blood, sampled on day 0 of AZD1222 vaccination. The receptors derive from an adult in good health.

In this sample, this clone turned up once. The chain recombines TRBV3-1 (or the pseudogene TRBV3-2) with TRBJ1-5; D unresolved. The CDR3 length is 13 residues. Germline assignment: CDR1 LGHDT and CDR2 YNNKEL (reference sequence). The ends were cut back, 1 base at V and 7 bases at J, with 8 bases in the middle. The CDR3 region is CASSQGDNQPQHF. The DNA of the CDR3 is TGTGCCAGCAGCCAAGGTGACAACCAGCCCCAGCATTTT.

The rearrangement links TRBV6-1 to TRBJ2-5; D is unresolved. The CDR3 contains 14 residues. Germline V gene lookup returns CDR1 MNHNS and CDR2 SASEGT. V lost 2 bases to trimming and J lost 3 bases, with 10 bases between them. Written as DNA, the CDR3 is TGTGCCAGCAGTGAATCCTGGGCGGAAGAGACCCAGTACTTC. Protein sequence: CASSESWAEETQYF.

The genes are TRBV30 and TRBJ1-6, with TRBD1 matching 10 bases. V lost 5 bases, J lost 9 bases, and 16 bases stayed unmatched. The germline CDR1 and CDR2 sequences are GTSNPN and SVGIG (reference sequence). This CDR3 has 17 amino acids. As DNA, the CDR3 is TGTGCCTGGGCCTTGACAGGGGGCTACCTCGTTACTTCACCCCTCCACTTT. It codes for CAWALTGGYLVTSPLHF.

The chain carries TRBV30 and TRBJ1-2, with 10 bases lining up with TRBD1. CDR3 length: 17 residues. Germline CDR1 reads GTSNPN; CDR2 reads SVGIG (reference sequence). Trimming cost V 0 bases and J 3 bases; bases outside gene matches: 10. CDR3: CAWSVGRDRGVDYGYTF. CDR3 DNA: TGTGCCTGGAGTGTTGGCCGGGACAGGGGAGTCGACTATGGCTACACCTTC.

V usage is TRBV6-2 or TRBV6-3 and J usage is TRBJ2-6; 10 positions match TRBD1. The CDR3 is 18 amino acids. V gave up 4 bases and J gave up 0 bases; unmatched junction bases: 6. CDR1 is MNHEY, CDR2 SVGEGT, per germline. Here the CDR3 DNA reads TGTGCCAGCAGTTCTCCGGGACAGGGGACCTCTGGGGCCAACGTCCTGACTTTC. Amino acids: CASSSPGQGTSGANVLTF.

The chain couples TRBV27 to TRBJ2-7, with 7 bases identical to TRBD1. CDR1 MNHEY and CDR2 SMNVEV come from the germline V gene (reference sequence). The junction had 6 bases not matched to a gene; V was cut back by 4 bases and J by 3 bases. This CDR3 spans 14 amino acids. CDR3 region: CASSSGTEYYEQYF. The CDR3 coding sequence is TGTGCCAGCAGTTCCGGGACAGAGTACTACGAGCAGTACTTC.

This clone was recorded once. The chain combines TRBV28 with TRBJ1-5; 8 nucleotides line up with TRBD1. Germline CDR1 MDHEN, CDR2 SYDVKM. This CDR3 contains 16 residues. Germline trimming cut 2 bases from V and 8 bases from J; bases unmatched to any gene: 11. The chain's CDR3 is CASSLQGARFGEPQHF. The CDR3 nucleotides are TGTGCCAGCAGTTTACAGGGGGCGAGGTTCGGTGAGCCCCAGCATTTT.

The J gene is TRBJ1-5, the V gene TRBV19; D gene unclear. Trimming stripped 6 bases from V and 4 bases from J, with 10 bases between. This CDR3 region has 13 residues. The germline V gene encodes CDR1 LNHDA and CDR2 SQIVND (reference sequence). CDR3 in amino acids: CASSRFPNQPQHF. For the CDR3, the DNA is TGTGCCAGTAGCAGGTTCCCTAATCAGCCCCAGCATTTT.

This rearrangement joins TRBV25-1 to TRBJ1-1; TRBD1 aligns across 7 bases. J was trimmed by 4 bases and V by 3 bases; bases with no gene match: 5. The germline gives CDR1 MGHDK, CDR2 SYGVNS. The CDR3 extends over 14 amino acids. The CDR3 protein is CASSDHYRGTEAFF. The DNA of the CDR3 is TGTGCCAGCAGTGACCATTACAGGGGCACTGAAGCTTTCTTT.

The chain recombines TRBV3-1 (or the pseudogene TRBV3-2) with TRBJ1-3, with D hard to call. V was trimmed by 6 bases and J by 10 bases, leaving 16 bases between them. Germline V lookup: CDR1 LGHDT, CDR2 YNNKEL (reference sequence). This CDR3 is 13 amino acids long. The CDR3 nucleotides are TGTGCCAGCAGTCCCGGGCCTGGAAGGACCATATATTTT. This gives the protein CASSPGPGRTIYF.

The chain joins TRBV6-2 or TRBV6-3 to TRBJ2-5, with D perhaps TRBD1 (5 bases). The CDR3 consists of 15 residues. CDR1 is MNHEY, CDR2 SVGEGT, per germline. V gave up 5 bases and J gave up 0 bases, with 13 bases separating them. This CDR3 is CASSPPKGHQETQYF. CDR3 nucleotides: TGTGCCAGCAGTCCCCCTAAGGGGCACCAAGAGACCCAGTACTTC.

V and J are TRBV6-5 and TRBJ1-2, with D uncertain. CDR3 length: 14 residues. V dropped 7 bases and J dropped 0 bases, with 12 bases sitting between them. The germline V gene has CDR1 MNHEY and CDR2 SVGAGI. This CDR3 reads CASTRTEPNYGYTF. In DNA form, the CDR3 reads TGTGCCAGCACGCGGACGGAACCTAACTATGGCTACACCTTC.

This chain links TRBV6-5 with TRBJ1-5; D unclear. The CDR3 loop spans 16 amino acids. V shed 0 bases and J shed 4 bases, with 13 bases lying between them. Germline-derived CDR1 and CDR2 are MNHEY and SVGAGI. The CDR3 reads CASSYSAGGRNQPQHF. CDR3 bases: TGTGCCAGCAGTTACTCTGCCGGCGGCAGAAATCAGCCCCAGCATTTT.

The V call is TRBV4-3, the J call TRBJ1-2; D gene ambiguous. Per the germline V gene, CDR1 is LGHNA and CDR2 is YSLEER. The CDR3 runs 16 residues. With 0 bases removed from V and 3 bases from J, the gap between germline ends came to 14 bases. Written as DNA, the CDR3 is TGCGCCAGCAGCCAAGAGGGATCAGCGTCATACTATGGCTACACCTTC. It codes for CASSQEGSASYYGYTF.

This sequence joins TRBV3-1 (or the pseudogene TRBV3-2) and TRBJ2-7; 11 bases are a match to TRBD1. Germline CDR1 reads LGHDT; CDR2 reads YNNKEL (reference sequence). V shed 3 bases and J 1 base; nucleotides not matched to a gene: 11. The CDR3 is made up of 18 amino acids. CDR3 sequence (DNA): TGTGCCAGCAGCCAGCTAGCCTCCGGGACAGGGGGGTCCTACGAGCAGTACTTC. Translating it yields CASSQLASGTGGSYEQYF.

The rearrangement uses TRBV5-1 and TRBJ2-7, with 9 bases matching TRBD2. The V segment lost 3 bases and the J segment 4 bases; nucleotides outside the gene matches: 5. The germline gives CDR1 SGHRS, CDR2 YFSETQ. The CDR3 is made up of 14 amino acids. The CDR3 DNA is TGCGCCAGCAGCTCTCTAGCGGGGCCTTACGAGCAGTACTTC. The encoded protein is CASSSLAGPYEQYF.

This chain links TRBV4-1 with TRBJ1-1, with D tentatively TRBD1 (5 bases). Trimming stripped 3 bases from V and 6 bases from J, with 20 bases between. The CDR3 is 16 amino acids. Germline V lookup: CDR1 MGHRA, CDR2 YSYEKL. CDR3: CASSQVDSAGVAEAFF. CDR3 sequence (DNA): TGCGCCAGCAGCCAGGTCGACAGCGCCGGGGTCGCTGAAGCTTTCTTT.

This CDR3 reads CASSLPGAIEGQFF. CDR3 bases: TGTGCCAGCAGTCTGCCGGGAGCCATCGAGGGGCAGTTCTTC. This sequence joins TRBV25-1 and TRBJ2-1, with D perhaps matching TRBD2 (6 bases). The CDR3 is 14 residues long. V was pared by 5 bases and J by 12 bases, with 20 bases between. CDR1 MGHDK and CDR2 SYGVNS come from the germline V gene.

This sequence joins TRBV27 and TRBJ1-3; D ambiguous. The V gene lost 6 bases and the J gene lost 0 bases, with 12 bases spanning the gap. The germline V gene encodes CDR1 MNHEY and CDR2 SMNVEV (reference sequence). This CDR3 has 15 residues. CDR3 sequence (DNA): TGTGCCAGCAGCTCGGGAGAAGACTCTGGAAACACCATATATTTT. Translation gives CASSSGEDSGNTIYF.

The chain couples TRBV7-2 to TRBJ1-2; 10 bases are shared with TRBD1. The CDR3 consists of 15 residues. Germline CDR1 SGHTA, CDR2 FQGNSA. V lost 2 bases and J lost 7; bases outside the gene matches: 7. In DNA form, the CDR3 reads TGTGCCAGCAGCTTAACACCGACAGGGGGCTCTGGCTACACCTTC. Encoded protein: CASSLTPTGGSGYTF.

The chain uses TRBV3-1 (or the pseudogene TRBV3-2) and TRBJ1-6, with D uncertain. CDR3 length equals 14 residues. V was pared by 3 bases and J by 7 bases, with 10 bases between. Germline V gene lookup returns CDR1 LGHDT and CDR2 YNNKEL (reference sequence). The CDR3 DNA sequence: TGTGCCAGCAGCCAGCTCGACTTAAATTCACCCCTCCACTTT. Amino acid sequence: CASSQLDLNSPLHF.

The chain is built from TRBV4-1 and TRBJ2-4; TRBD2 is a possible D gene (6 bases). V was shortened by 4 bases and J by 7 bases, with 14 bases between the two germline ends. This CDR3 has 14 amino acids. The germline CDR1 and CDR2 sequences are MGHRA and YSYEKL. CDR3 residues: CASSREAGRNIQYF. The CDR3 DNA sequence: TGCGCCAGCAGCCGAGAAGCGGGCAGGAACATTCAGTACTTC.

The V and J genes are TRBV5-1 and TRBJ2-7, with D uncertain. Germline V gene sequence: CDR1 SGHRS, CDR2 YFSETQ. This CDR3 is built from 14 residues. V lost 3 bases to trimming and J lost 1 base, with 11 bases between them. The CDR3 here is CASSSDGFSYEQYF. CDR3 nucleotides: TGCGCCAGCAGCTCGGACGGCTTTTCCTACGAGCAGTACTTC.

This clone was found once. V is TRBV2 and J is TRBJ1-4, with D perhaps TRBD1 (6 bases). The CDR3 covers 15 residues. V lost 8 bases and J lost 2, with 15 bases in between. Germline assignment: CDR1 SNHLY and CDR2 FYNNEI. CDR3 sequence (DNA): TGTGCCAGCCAGGGGAATACAGGGACTAATGAAAAACTGTTTTTT. This translates into CASQGNTGTNEKLFF.

The chain links TRBV29-1 to TRBJ1-5, with D possibly matching TRBD1 (5 bases). Looked up from germline, CDR1 is SQVTM and CDR2 is ANQGSEA. CDR3 length: 14 residues. V lost 4 bases and J 2 bases, leaving 12 bases between the germline ends. In nucleotides, the CDR3 is TGCAGCGTTGGGCAGGGACTGGGCAATCAGCCCCAGCATTTT. Translation: CSVGQGLGNQPQHF.

This sequence joins TRBV5-4 and TRBJ2-7; D is possibly TRBD1 (5 bases). With 7 bases removed from V and 5 bases from J, the gap between germline ends came to 16 bases. Germline loops: CDR1 SGHNT, CDR2 YYREEE (reference sequence). This CDR3 region has 13 residues. For the CDR3, the DNA is TGTGCCAGCGGACATCGCATAGCACACGAGCAGTACTTC. Translation: CASGHRIAHEQYF.

CDR3 sequence (DNA): TGTGCCAGCAGTGAAGGGGGGCTACGTCGGTACAATGAGCAGTTCTTC. Its translation is CASSEGGLRRYNEQFF. V is TRBV2 and J is TRBJ2-1; D might be TRBD1 (6 bases). Per the germline V gene, CDR1 is SNHLY and CDR2 is FYNNEI. Trimming took 1 base from V and 4 from J, leaving 14 bases between them. The CDR3 length is 16 residues.

The J gene is TRBJ2-3, the V gene TRBV9, with TRBD2 matching over 16 bases. The germline CDR1 and CDR2 sequences are SGDLS and YYNGEE. The CDR3 extends over 18 amino acids. V shed 4 bases, J shed 1 base, and the junction held 6 bases outside the gene matches. Here the CDR3 reads CASSPPGTSGGGTDTQYF. CDR3 DNA: TGTGCCAGCAGCCCCCCCGGGACTAGCGGGGGGGGCACAGATACGCAGTATTTT. Variable domain in full (rest from reference TRBV9 and TRBJ2-3): DSGVTQTPKHLITATGQRVTLRCSPRSGDLSVYWYQQSLDQGLQFLIQYYNGEERAKGNILERFSAQQFPDLHSELNLSSLELGDSALYFCASSPPGTSGGGTDTQYFGPGTRLTVL.

The chain joins TRBV30 to TRBJ1-4, with 10 bases lining up with TRBD1. V shed 1 base, J shed 6 bases, and the junction held 2 bases outside the gene matches. Germline CDR1 reads GTSNPN; CDR2 reads SVGIG (reference sequence). The CDR3 is 14 amino acids. Here the CDR3 DNA reads TGTGCCTGGAGTGGCGGGACAGGGGATGAAAAACTGTTTTTT. Translating gives CAWSGGTGDEKLFF.

The chain links TRBV28 to TRBJ1-6; TRBD1 matches 10 bases. With V trimmed by 2 bases and J by 10 bases, 5 bases remained unmatched. The CDR3 is 15 residues long. Germline CDR1 reads MDHEN; CDR2 reads SYDVKM. The CDR3: CASSLAGTGDSPLHF. The CDR3 coding sequence is TGTGCCAGCAGTTTAGCTGGGACAGGGGACTCACCCCTCCACTTT.